The 29 T cell receptor beta chains given below trace back to one sample, sequenced in a study of metastatic and nonmetastatic thyroid tumors. TCRdb ran MiXCR on the PCR reads. This table holds about 30,000 clones, 25% to 30% found once. None of the patients had undergone any treatment ahead of thyroid surgery. The specimen was blood. These receptors were collected from a female donor with papillary thyroid cancer or a benign thyroid nodule (not recorded which). Some clones in this sample may be carry-over from other donors' samples.

This clone was seen only a few times. V and J are TRBV6-4 and TRBJ1-1, with 7 bases aligning to TRBD1. In germline, CDR1 is MRHNA, CDR2 SNTAGT. The CDR3 totals 15 residues. The J segment lost 0 bases and the V segment lost 6 bases, leaving 7 bases of the junction unmatched. CDR3 loop: CASRTGTVLNTEAFF. CDR3 coding DNA: TGTGCCAGCAGGACCGGGACAGTTCTGAACACTGAAGCTTTCTTT.

This chain links TRBV28 with TRBJ2-7; D may be TRBD2 (6 bases). This CDR3 is 16 amino acids long. The V and J ends lost 6 bases and 1 base respectively, with 19 bases between them. The germline V gene encodes CDR1 MDHEN and CDR2 SYDVKM. The CDR3, as DNA: TGTGCCAGCAGGCGTAGCCCCCGGGACTTATCCTACGAGCAGTACTTC. Its translation is CASRRSPRDLSYEQYF.

This clone was counted at least ten times. The V gene is TRBV10-3, the J gene TRBJ2-1; tentative D call: TRBD1 (5 bases). With 5 bases removed from V and 0 bases from J, the gap between germline ends came to 8 bases. Germline-derived CDR1 and CDR2 are ENHRY and SYGVKD. The CDR3 spans 14 residues. CDR3 residues: CAISPDSSYNEQFF. The CDR3 nucleotides are TGTGCCATCAGTCCTGACAGCTCCTACAATGAGCAGTTCTTC.

The chain links TRBV12-3 or TRBV12-4 to TRBJ2-5; 7 positions agree with TRBD2. Trimming cost V 11 bases and J 5 bases; bases outside gene matches: 11. The CDR3 is 13 amino acids. CDR3 bases: TGTGCCTCTCGAGCGGGAAACCGGGAGACCCAGTACTTC. Protein: CASRAGNRETQYF.

The chain recombines TRBV5-1 with TRBJ1-2; 10 nucleotides match TRBD1. CDR3 length: 14 amino acids. Germline-derived CDR1 and CDR2 are SGHRS and YFSETQ. V lost 4 bases, J lost 6 bases, and 6 bases stayed unmatched. The CDR3 coding sequence is TGCGCCAGCAGCCCAACCGGGACAGGGGATGGCTACACCTTC. It is translated as CASSPTGTGDGYTF.

The chain has TRBV5-6 and TRBJ1-1; D possibly corresponds to TRBD1 (5 bases). Germline lookup yields CDR1 SGHDT and CDR2 YYEEEE. Trimming took off 6 bases at V and 0 bases at J, with 15 bases between the two ends. The CDR3 spans 15 residues. As DNA, the CDR3 is TGTGCCAGCACCGGAGAAGACAGTCTGAACACTGAAGCTTTCTTT. Translating gives CASTGEDSLNTEAFF. The variable domain in full, completed from reference TRBV5-6 and TRBJ1-1, reads DAGVTQSPTHLIKTRGQQVTLRCSPKSGHDTVSWYQQALGQGPQFIFQYYEEEERQRGNFPDRFSGHQFPNYSSELNVNALLLGDSALYLCASTGEDSLNTEAFFGQGTRLTVV.

This clone was seen more than once but under ten times. The chain joins TRBV6-1 to TRBJ2-7, with 8 positions matching TRBD1. This CDR3 has 15 residues. CDR1 and CDR2 (germline): MNHNS, SASEGT. Germline trimming cut 6 bases from V and 6 bases from J; bases unmatched to any gene: 13. For the CDR3, the DNA is TGTGCCAGCAGACCTCCGGGACAGGTGGCCGCCGAGCAGTACTTC. Encoded protein: CASRPPGQVAAEQYF.

There are a few counts of this clone. The J gene is TRBJ2-7, the V gene TRBV19, with 12 bases identical to TRBD1. CDR3 length: 15 residues. Germline trimming cut 4 bases from V and 7 bases from J; bases unmatched to any gene: 8. Germline V lookup: CDR1 LNHDA, CDR2 SQIVND (reference sequence). CDR3 DNA: TGTGCCAGTAGTACGTCCCGGGACAGGGGGCTTGAGCAGTACTTC. Residues: CASSTSRDRGLEQYF.

This chain connects TRBV11-2 to TRBJ2-5; D perhaps matches TRBD1 (5 bases). From germline, CDR1 is SGHAT and CDR2 FQNNGV. The ends were cut back, 1 base at V and 7 bases at J, with 16 bases in the middle. The CDR3 has 15 amino acids. The CDR3 DNA follows: TGTGCCAGCAGCTTAGCGCCAGGGAATGTGGGGACCCAGTACTTC. Translated: CASSLAPGNVGTQYF.

The chain has TRBV28 and TRBJ1-3; D gene unclear. The germline V gene has CDR1 MDHEN and CDR2 SYDVKM. Trimming removed 7 bases at V and 3 bases at J, with 7 bases between. This CDR3 comprises 12 residues. CDR3 nucleotides: TGTGCCAGCACCTCATTTGGAAACACCATATATTTT. Protein product: CASTSFGNTIYF.

This sequence joins TRBV4-2 and TRBJ2-7; D unclear. The germline V gene encodes CDR1 LGHNA and CDR2 YNFKEQ. V lost 0 bases and J lost 3, with 6 bases in between. CDR3 length equals 13 residues. The CDR3 nucleotides read TGTGCCAGCAGCCAAGATCGAGGCTACGAGCAGTACTTC. Amino acid sequence: CASSQDRGYEQYF.

The sample holds many counts of this clone. This chain uses TRBV4-3 with TRBJ1-4; TRBD1 matches at 8 bases. The V gene's germline CDR1 is LGHNA and CDR2 YSLEER. V shed 4 bases and J 8 bases; nucleotides not matched to a gene: 18. The CDR3 spans 18 residues. CDR3 nucleotide sequence: TGCGCCAGCAGCCTAGCCGGGACAGGAAAAAGATGGTTAGAAAAACTGTTTTTT. Protein: CASSLAGTGKRWLEKLFF.

This sequence joins TRBV20-1 and TRBJ1-1, with D possibly TRBD1 on 5 matching bases. The germline V gene has CDR1 DFQATT and CDR2 SNEGSKA (reference sequence). CDR3 length: 11 residues. The CDR3 loop is CRGHPNTEAFF. In DNA, the CDR3 is TGCAGGGGGCACCCGAACACTGAAGCTTTCTTT.

The J gene is TRBJ1-5, the V gene TRBV11-2, with a possible D match to TRBD1 (5 bases). Germline-derived CDR1 and CDR2 are SGHAT and FQNNGV. The CDR3 consists of 13 residues. With 4 bases removed from V and 2 bases from J, the gap between germline ends came to 6 bases. This chain's CDR3 is CASSSQGNQPQHF. The CDR3 DNA reads as TGTGCCAGCAGCTCACAGGGCAATCAGCCCCAGCATTTT. Based on the CDR3 plus reference TRBV11-2 and TRBJ1-5, the full variable domain is EAGVAQSPRYKIIEKRQSVAFWCNPISGHATLYWYQQILGQGPKLLIQFQNNGVVDDSQLPKDRFSAERLKGVDSTLKIQPAKLEDSAVYLCASSSQGNQPQHFGDGTRLSIL.

This clone was observed many times. The rearrangement uses TRBV27 and TRBJ2-5; 9 bases map to TRBD2. CDR1 MNHEY and CDR2 SMNVEV come from the germline V gene (reference sequence). The CDR3 extends over 15 amino acids. V was pared by 7 bases and J by 2 bases, with 8 bases of the junction left unmatched. CDR3 residues: CASKQLAGTQETQYF. The CDR3 DNA sequence: TGTGCCAGCAAACAACTAGCGGGTACTCAAGAGACCCAGTACTTC.

J is TRBJ2-7 and V is TRBV18, with 7 bases fitting TRBD2. Germline values: CDR1 KGHSH, CDR2 LQKENI. Unmatched junction bases numbered 13, after V lost 3 bases and J lost 8 bases. This CDR3 contains 15 residues. The CDR3 spells CASSPPGGGSTKQYF. CDR3 bases: TGTGCCAGCTCACCTCCCGGCGGGGGTTCTACGAAGCAGTACTTC. Drawing the rest from reference TRBV18 and TRBJ2-7, the complete variable domain is NAGVMQNPRHLVRRRGQEARLRCSPMKGHSHVYWYRQLPEEGLKFMVYLQKENIIDESGMPKERFSAEFPKEGPSILRIQQVVRGDSAAYFCASSPPGGGSTKQYFGPGTRLTVT.

A few counts support this clone. The chain has TRBV28 and TRBJ2-7; D gene unclear. Germline V gene sequence: CDR1 MDHEN, CDR2 SYDVKM. The CDR3 is 16 residues long. V lost 3 bases to trimming and J lost 0 bases, with 15 bases between them. The DNA for the CDR3 is TGTGCCAGCAGTTTCTTTCCGGTTATGGCCTCCTACGAGCAGTACTTC. Translation: CASSFFPVMASYEQYF.

The chain is built from TRBV7-9 and TRBJ2-1; 11 positions agree with TRBD2. V shed 1 base and J 9 bases; nucleotides not matched to a gene: 2. CDR1 and CDR2 (germline): SEHNR, FQNEAQ (reference sequence). The CDR3 is 14 residues long. The chain's CDR3 is CASSLGLAGSEQFF. The CDR3 DNA is TGTGCCAGCAGCTTAGGACTAGCGGGAAGTGAGCAGTTCTTC.

Ten or more counts support this clone. The chain has TRBV20-1 and TRBJ2-1; possible D gene TRBD2, 6 bases. Trimming pared 1 base from V and 7 bases from J, leaving 17 bases between. Germline V gene lookup returns CDR1 DFQATT and CDR2 SNEGSKA (reference sequence). The CDR3 consists of 15 residues. CDR3 in DNA: TGCAGTGCTAGAGGGTTGGGGACTCCTTCAAATGAGCAGTTCTTC. It is translated as CSARGLGTPSNEQFF.

This chain joins TRBV7-2 and TRBJ2-1; D perhaps matches TRBD1 (5 bases). Germline assignment: CDR1 SGHTA and CDR2 FQGNSA. The germline V and J ends were trimmed by 6 bases and 10 bases, with 16 bases remaining between them. The CDR3 loop spans 13 amino acids. The CDR3 loop is CASRTEGAGEQFF. The CDR3 region has the DNA TGTGCCAGCAGGACAGAAGGAGCTGGCGAGCAGTTCTTC.

Note on this clone: Since the CDR3 does not end with the conserved phenylalanine or tryptophan, this likely comes from a read error. This rearrangement joins TRBV3-1 to TRBJ2-7, with TRBD2 identical over 8 bases. The germline CDR1 and CDR2 sequences are LGHDT and YNNKEL (reference sequence). The CDR3 extends over 14 amino acids. V dropped 4 bases and J dropped 5; count of bases not matched to a gene: 7. The CDR3 DNA sequence: TGTGCCAGCAGCCCCTCGGGACTAGTCCACGAGCAGTACCTC. Translating gives CASSPSGLVHEQYL.

The table lists this clone with many counts. The chain carries TRBV11-3 and TRBJ2-7; D uncertain. This CDR3 is built from 13 residues. The germline gives CDR1 SGHNT, CDR2 YENEEA. Trimming took off 0 bases at V and 5 bases at J, with 8 bases between the two ends. CDR3 in DNA: TGTGCCAGCAGCTTAGAATCGGTTGACGAGCAGTACTTC. As protein: CASSLESVDEQYF.

By share, this clone ranks as medium-sized. The chain is built from TRBV6-2 or TRBV6-3 and TRBJ2-3; 7 nucleotides align to TRBD2. The ends lost 4 bases at V and 2 bases at J; junction bases unmatched: 3. CDR3 length: 14 amino acids. CDR1 is MNHEY and CDR2 is SVGEGT in the germline V gene. CDR3 nucleotides: TGTGCCAGCAGTTCCAGCGGGGACACAGATACGCAGTATTTT. It is translated as CASSSSGDTDTQYF.

By sample share, this clone is medium-sized. V and J are TRBV6-1 and TRBJ2-1; 8 bases align to TRBD1. The V gene end was trimmed by 9 bases and the J gene end by 5 bases; junction bases not matched to a gene: 6. Germline CDR1 and CDR2: MNHNS and SASEGT. The CDR3 spans 13 residues. In DNA form, the CDR3 reads TGTGCCAGTTTGACAGGGGTAGACAATGAGCAGTTCTTC. Translating it yields CASLTGVDNEQFF.

This clone was counted between two and nine times. V usage is TRBV6-1 and J usage is TRBJ1-2, with D possibly being TRBD1 (5 bases). Per germline, CDR1 MNHNS and CDR2 SASEGT. The CDR3 sequence is 15 residues long. V shed 5 bases and J shed 3 bases, with 16 bases lying between them. CDR3 coding DNA: TGTGCCAGCAGTCCTAAGGAAGGGGAGGACTATGGCTACACCTTC. It translates to CASSPKEGEDYGYTF.

The chain employs TRBV18 and TRBJ1-6; no clear D. V lost 3 bases and J lost 7, with 13 bases in between. The CDR3 spans 15 residues. Germline CDR1 is KGHSH and CDR2 is LQKENI. The CDR3 DNA reads TGTGCCAGCTCACCGGGTCGGCAGGAGAATTCACCCCTCCACTTT. Residues: CASSPGRQENSPLHF.

The CDR3 here is CATSDLEAIGELFF. For the CDR3, the DNA is TGTGCCACCAGTGACCTTGAGGCAATCGGGGAGCTGTTTTTT. This chain uses TRBV24-1 with TRBJ2-2; D is uncertain. V shed 4 bases and J shed 7 bases, with 12 bases lying between them. The germline gives CDR1 KGHDR, CDR2 SFDVKD. The CDR3 covers 14 residues.

This clone was observed a handful of times. The J gene is TRBJ1-5, the V gene TRBV6-1; D is uncertain. Germline V gene lookup returns CDR1 MNHNS and CDR2 SASEGT. V was pared by 4 bases and J by 4 bases, with 20 bases between. The CDR3 runs to 17 residues. DNA for the CDR3: TGTGCCAGCAGTGGGGGAGGGATCGGCGGTGGGAATCAGCCCCAGCATTTT. Its translation: CASSGGGIGGGNQPQHF.

The chain combines TRBV20-1 with TRBJ2-7, with D possibly being TRBD1 (7 bases). The CDR3 loop spans 13 amino acids. Per the germline V gene, CDR1 is DFQATT and CDR2 is SNEGSKA (reference sequence). The CDR3, as DNA: TGCCAGGCCCGCAGGCAGGGGGGCTACGAGCAGTACTTC. It is translated as CQARRQGGYEQYF.